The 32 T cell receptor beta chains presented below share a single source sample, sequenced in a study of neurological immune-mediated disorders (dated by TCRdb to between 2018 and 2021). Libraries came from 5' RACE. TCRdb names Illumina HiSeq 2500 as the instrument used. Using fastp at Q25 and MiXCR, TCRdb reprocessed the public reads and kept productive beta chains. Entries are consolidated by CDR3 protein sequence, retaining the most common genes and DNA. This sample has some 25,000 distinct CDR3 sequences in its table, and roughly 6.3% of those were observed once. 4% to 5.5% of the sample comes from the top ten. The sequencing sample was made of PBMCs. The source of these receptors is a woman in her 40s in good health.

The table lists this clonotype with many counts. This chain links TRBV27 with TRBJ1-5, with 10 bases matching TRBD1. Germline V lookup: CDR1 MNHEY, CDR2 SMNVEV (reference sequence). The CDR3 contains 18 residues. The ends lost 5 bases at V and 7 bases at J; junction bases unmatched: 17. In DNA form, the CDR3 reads TGTGCCAGCAGTGGGAAACCCGGGACAGGGGCCCTCGGGCAGCCCCAGCATTTT. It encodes CASSGKPGTGALGQPQHF.

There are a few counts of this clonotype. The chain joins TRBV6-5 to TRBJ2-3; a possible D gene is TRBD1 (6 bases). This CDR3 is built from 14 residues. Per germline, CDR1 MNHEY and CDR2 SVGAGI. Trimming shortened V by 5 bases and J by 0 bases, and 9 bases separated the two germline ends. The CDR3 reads CASSRGISTDTQYF. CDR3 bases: TGTGCCAGCAGTAGGGGGATAAGCACAGATACGCAGTATTTT.

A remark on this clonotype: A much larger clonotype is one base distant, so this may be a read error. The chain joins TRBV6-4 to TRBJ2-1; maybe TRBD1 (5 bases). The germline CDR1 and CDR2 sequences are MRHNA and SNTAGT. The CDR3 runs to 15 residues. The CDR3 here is CASSDSIQGYNEHFF. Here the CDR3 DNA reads TGTGCCAGCAGTGACTCGATTCAGGGATACAATGAGCATTTCTTC.

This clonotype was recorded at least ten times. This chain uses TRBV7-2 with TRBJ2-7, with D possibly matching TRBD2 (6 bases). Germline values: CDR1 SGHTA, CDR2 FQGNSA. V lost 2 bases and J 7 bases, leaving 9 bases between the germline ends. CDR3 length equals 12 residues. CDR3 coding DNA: TGTGCCAGCAGCTTACAACGGGGGGAGCAGTACTTC. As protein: CASSLQRGEQYF. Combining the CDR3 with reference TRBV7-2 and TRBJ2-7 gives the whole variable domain GAGVSQSPSNKVTEKGKDVELRCDPISGHTALYWYRQSLGQGLEFLIYFQGNSAPDKSGLPSDRFSAERTGGSVSTLTIQRTQQEDSAVYLCASSLQRGEQYFGPGTRLTVT.

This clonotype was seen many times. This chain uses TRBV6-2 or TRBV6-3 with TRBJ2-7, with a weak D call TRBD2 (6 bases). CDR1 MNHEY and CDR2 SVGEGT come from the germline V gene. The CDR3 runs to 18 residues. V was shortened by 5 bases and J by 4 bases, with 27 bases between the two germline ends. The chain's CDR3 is CASSTRDDERGRLYEQYF. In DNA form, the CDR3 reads TGTGCCAGCAGTACTAGGGACGACGAACGGGGGAGACTGTACGAGCAGTACTTC.

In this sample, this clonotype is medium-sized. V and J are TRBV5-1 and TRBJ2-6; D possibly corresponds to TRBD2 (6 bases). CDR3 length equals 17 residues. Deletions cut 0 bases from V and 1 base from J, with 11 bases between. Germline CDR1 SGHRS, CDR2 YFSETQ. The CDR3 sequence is CASSLEAGTSGANVLTF. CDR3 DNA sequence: TGCGCCAGCAGCTTGGAGGCAGGGACTTCTGGGGCCAACGTCCTGACTTTC. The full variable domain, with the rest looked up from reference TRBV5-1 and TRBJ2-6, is KAGVTQTPRYLIKTRGQQVTLSCSPISGHRSVSWYQQTPGQGLQFLFEYFSETQRNKGNFPGRFSGRQFSNSRSEMNVSTLELGDSALYLCASSLEAGTSGANVLTFGAGSRLTVL.

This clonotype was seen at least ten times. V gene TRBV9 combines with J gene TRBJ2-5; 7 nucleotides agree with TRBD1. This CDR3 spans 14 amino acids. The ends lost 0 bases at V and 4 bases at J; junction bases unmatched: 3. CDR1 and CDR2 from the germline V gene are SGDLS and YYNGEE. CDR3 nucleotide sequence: TGTGCCAGCAGCGTAGGGACAGGCCGAGAGACCCAGTACTTC. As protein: CASSVGTGRETQYF.

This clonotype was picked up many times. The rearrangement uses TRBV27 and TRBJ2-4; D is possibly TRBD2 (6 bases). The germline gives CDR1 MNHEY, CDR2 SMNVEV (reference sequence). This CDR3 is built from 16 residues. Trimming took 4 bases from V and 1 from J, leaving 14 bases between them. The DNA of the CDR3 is TGTGCCAGCAGTTGGCGCAGCCGGGAGGCCAAAAACATTCAGTACTTC. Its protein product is CASSWRSREAKNIQYF.

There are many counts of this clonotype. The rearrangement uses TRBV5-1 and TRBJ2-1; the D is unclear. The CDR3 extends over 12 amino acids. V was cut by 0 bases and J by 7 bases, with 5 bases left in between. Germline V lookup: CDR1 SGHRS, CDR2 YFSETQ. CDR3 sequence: CASSLGGNEQFF. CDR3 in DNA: TGCGCCAGCAGCTTGGGTGGGAATGAGCAGTTCTTC.

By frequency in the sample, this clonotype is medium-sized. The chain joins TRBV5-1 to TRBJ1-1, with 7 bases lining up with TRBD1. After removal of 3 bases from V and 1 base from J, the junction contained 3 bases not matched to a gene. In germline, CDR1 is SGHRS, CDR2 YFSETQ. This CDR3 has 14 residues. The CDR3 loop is CASSSQGGNTEAFF. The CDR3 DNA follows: TGCGCCAGCAGCTCCCAGGGGGGGAACACTGAAGCTTTCTTT.

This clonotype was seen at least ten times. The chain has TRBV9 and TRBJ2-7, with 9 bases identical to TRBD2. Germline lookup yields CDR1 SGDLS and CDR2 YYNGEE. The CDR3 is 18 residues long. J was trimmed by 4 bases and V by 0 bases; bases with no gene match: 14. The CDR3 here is CASSVDGLAQEAPYEQYF. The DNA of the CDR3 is TGTGCCAGCAGCGTAGACGGACTAGCGCAAGAGGCCCCATACGAGCAGTACTTC.

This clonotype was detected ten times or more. The CDR3 DNA is TGCGCCAGCAGCCAAGTCGACAGGGGGCCTAATTCACCCCTCCACTTT. It translates to CASSQVDRGPNSPLHF. The rearrangement joins TRBV4-1 to TRBJ1-6; 10 positions agree with TRBD1. With V trimmed by 1 base and J by 6 bases, 3 bases remained unmatched. CDR3 length: 16 residues. Germline V gene lookup returns CDR1 MGHRA and CDR2 YSYEKL.

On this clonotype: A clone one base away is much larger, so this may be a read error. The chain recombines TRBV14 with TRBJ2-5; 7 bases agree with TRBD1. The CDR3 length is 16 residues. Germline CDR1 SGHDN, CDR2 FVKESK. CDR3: CATSQAYRGGGETQYF. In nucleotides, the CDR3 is TGTGCCACCAGCCAAGCCTACCGAGGGGGCGGAGAGACCCAGTACTTC.

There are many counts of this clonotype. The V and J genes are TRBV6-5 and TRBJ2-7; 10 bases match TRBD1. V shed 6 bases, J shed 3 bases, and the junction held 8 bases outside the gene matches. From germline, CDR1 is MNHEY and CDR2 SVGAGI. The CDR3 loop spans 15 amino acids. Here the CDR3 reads CASSPGTGEFYEQYF. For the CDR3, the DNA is TGTGCCAGCAGCCCCGGGACAGGGGAGTTCTACGAGCAGTACTTC.

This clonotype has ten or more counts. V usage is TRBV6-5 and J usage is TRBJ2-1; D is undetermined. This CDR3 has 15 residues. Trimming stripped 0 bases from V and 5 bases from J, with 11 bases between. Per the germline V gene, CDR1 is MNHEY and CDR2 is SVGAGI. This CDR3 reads CASSYSGSLNNEQFF. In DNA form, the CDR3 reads TGTGCCAGCAGTTACTCGGGCAGCTTAAACAATGAGCAGTTCTTC.

The CDR3 sequence is CASSSGQGLAYEQYF. In nucleotides, the CDR3 is TGTGCCAGCAGCTCCGGACAGGGGCTGGCCTACGAGCAGTACTTC. This chain joins TRBV12-3 or TRBV12-4 and TRBJ2-7; TRBD1 agrees at 9 bases. The V segment lost 6 bases and the J segment 2 bases; nucleotides outside the gene matches: 8. The CDR3 runs to 15 residues.

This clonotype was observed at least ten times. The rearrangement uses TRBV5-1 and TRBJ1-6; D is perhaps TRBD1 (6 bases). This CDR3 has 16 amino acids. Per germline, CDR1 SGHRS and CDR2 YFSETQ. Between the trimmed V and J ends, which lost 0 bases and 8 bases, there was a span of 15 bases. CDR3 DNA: TGCGCCAGCAGCTTGGGGGCCACAGGGTCGGATTCACCCCTCCACTTT. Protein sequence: CASSLGATGSDSPLHF. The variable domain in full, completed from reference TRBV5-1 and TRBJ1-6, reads KAGVTQTPRYLIKTRGQQVTLSCSPISGHRSVSWYQQTPGQGLQFLFEYFSETQRNKGNFPGRFSGRQFSNSRSEMNVSTLELGDSALYLCASSLGATGSDSPLHFGNGTRLTVT.

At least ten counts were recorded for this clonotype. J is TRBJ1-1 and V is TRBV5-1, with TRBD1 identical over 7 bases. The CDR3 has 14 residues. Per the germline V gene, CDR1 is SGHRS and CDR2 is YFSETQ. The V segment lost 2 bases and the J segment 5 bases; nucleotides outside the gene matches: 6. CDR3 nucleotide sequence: TGCGCCAGCAGCTTAGAACAGGGGAAAACTGAAGCTTTCTTT. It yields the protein CASSLEQGKTEAFF.

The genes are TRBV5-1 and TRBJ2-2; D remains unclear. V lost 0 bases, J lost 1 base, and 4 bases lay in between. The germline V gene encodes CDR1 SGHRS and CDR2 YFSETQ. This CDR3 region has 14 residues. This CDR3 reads CASSLARNTGELFF. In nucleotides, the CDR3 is TGCGCCAGCAGCTTGGCCAGGAACACCGGGGAGCTGTTTTTT.

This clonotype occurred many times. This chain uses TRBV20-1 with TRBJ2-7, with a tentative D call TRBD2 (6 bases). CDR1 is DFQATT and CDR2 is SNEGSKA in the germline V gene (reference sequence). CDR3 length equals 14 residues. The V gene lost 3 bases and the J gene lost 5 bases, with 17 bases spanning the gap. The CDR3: CSARWDRDFHEQYF. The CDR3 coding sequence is TGCAGTGCTAGGTGGGACCGGGACTTCCACGAGCAGTACTTC.

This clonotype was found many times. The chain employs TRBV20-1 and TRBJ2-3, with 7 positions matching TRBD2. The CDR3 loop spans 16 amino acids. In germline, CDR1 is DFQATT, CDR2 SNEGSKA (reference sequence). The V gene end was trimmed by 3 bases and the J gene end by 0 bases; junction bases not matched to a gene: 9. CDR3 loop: CSARVQWRESTDTQYF. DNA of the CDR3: TGCAGTGCTAGGGTTCAATGGCGGGAGAGCACAGATACGCAGTATTTT.

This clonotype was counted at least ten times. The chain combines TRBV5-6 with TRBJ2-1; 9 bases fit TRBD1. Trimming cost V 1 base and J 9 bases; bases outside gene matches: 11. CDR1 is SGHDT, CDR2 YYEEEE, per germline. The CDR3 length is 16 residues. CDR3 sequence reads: CASSLYRDRDSTEQFF. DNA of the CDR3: TGTGCCAGCAGCTTGTATAGGGACAGGGACTCTACTGAGCAGTTCTTC.

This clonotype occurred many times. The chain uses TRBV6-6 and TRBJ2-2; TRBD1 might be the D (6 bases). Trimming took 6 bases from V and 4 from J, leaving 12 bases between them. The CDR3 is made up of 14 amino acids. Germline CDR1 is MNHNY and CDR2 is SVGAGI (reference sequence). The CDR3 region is CASRIQGSTGELFF. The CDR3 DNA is TGTGCCAGCAGAATACAGGGAAGCACCGGGGAGCTGTTTTTT.

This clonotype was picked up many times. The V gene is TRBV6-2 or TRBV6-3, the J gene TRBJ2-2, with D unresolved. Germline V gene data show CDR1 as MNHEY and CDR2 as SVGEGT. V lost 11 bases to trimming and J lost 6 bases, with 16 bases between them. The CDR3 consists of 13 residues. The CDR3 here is CAGKTTSPGELFF. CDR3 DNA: TGTGCCGGAAAAACTACAAGTCCCGGGGAGCTGTTTTTT.

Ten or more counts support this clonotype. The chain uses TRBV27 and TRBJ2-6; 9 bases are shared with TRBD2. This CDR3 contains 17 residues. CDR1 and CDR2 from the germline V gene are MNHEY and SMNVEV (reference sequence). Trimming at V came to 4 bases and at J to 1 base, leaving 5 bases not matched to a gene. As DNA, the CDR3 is TGTGCCAGCAGTTGGCTAGCGGGAAAATCTGGGGCCAACGTCCTGACTTTC. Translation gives CASSWLAGKSGANVLTF.

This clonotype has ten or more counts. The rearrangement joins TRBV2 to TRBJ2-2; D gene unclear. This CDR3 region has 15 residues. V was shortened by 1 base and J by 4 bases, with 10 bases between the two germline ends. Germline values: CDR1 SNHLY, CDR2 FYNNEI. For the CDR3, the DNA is TGTGCCAGCAGTGAAGTGCGGTCGGGCACCGGGGAGCTGTTTTTT. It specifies CASSEVRSGTGELFF.

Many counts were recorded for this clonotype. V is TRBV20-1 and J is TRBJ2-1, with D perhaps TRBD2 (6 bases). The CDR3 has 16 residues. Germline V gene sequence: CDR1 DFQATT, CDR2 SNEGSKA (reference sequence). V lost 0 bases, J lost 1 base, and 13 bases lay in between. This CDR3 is CSARDKLANSYNEQFF. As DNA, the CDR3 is TGCAGTGCTAGAGACAAACTAGCCAATTCCTACAATGAGCAGTTCTTC.

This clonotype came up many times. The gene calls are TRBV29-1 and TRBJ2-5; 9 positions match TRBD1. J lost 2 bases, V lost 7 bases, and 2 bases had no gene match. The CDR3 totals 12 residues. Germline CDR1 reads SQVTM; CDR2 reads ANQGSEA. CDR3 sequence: CSGGTGQETQYF. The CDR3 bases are TGCAGCGGCGGGACAGGGCAAGAGACCCAGTACTTC. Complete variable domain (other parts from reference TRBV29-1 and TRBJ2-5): SAVISQKPSRDICQRGTSLTIQCQVDSQVTMMFWYRQQPGQSLTLIATANQGSEATYESGFVIDKFPISRPNLTFSTLTVSNMSPEDSSIYLCSGGTGQETQYFGPGTRLLVL.

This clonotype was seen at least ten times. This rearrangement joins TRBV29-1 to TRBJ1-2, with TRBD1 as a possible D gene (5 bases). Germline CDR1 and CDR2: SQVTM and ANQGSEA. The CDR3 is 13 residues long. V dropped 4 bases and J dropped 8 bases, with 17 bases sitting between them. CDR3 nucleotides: TGCAGCGTTGCAGAGGGCAGGGTAAACGGCTACACCTTC. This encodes CSVAEGRVNGYTF.

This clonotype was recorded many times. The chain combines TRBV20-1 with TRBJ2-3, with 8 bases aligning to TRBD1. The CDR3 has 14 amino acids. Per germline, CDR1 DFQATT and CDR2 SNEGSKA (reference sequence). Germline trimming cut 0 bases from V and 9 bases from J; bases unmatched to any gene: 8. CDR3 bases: TGCAGTGCTAGAGATAGGCAGGGGGCTTACACGCAGTATTTT. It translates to CSARDRQGAYTQYF.

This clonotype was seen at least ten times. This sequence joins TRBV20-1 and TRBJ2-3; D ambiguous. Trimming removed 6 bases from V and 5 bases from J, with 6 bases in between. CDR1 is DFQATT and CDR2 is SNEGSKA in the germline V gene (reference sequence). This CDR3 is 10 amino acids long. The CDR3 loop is CSAPLDTQYF. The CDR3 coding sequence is TGCAGTGCACCACTAGATACGCAGTATTTT.

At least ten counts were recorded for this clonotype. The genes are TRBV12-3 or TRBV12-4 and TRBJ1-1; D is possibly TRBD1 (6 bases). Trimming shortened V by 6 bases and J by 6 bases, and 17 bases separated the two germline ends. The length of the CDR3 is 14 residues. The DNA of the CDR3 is TGTGCCAGCAGGCCGGGCCTTCAGGGGCCTGAAGCTTTCTTT. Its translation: CASRPGLQGPEAFF.